This T cell receptor (beta chain) was sequenced in a study of regulatory T cells in long-lasting Graves disease. Study findings and constraints: Newly diagnosed Graves' patients had higher TCR diversity than persistent ones.

The TCR beta library used iRepertoire HTBI primers with Arm-PCR amplification of CDR3. TCRdb passed the multiplex PCR reads through MiXCR, listing each CDR3 protein once. The sample consists of 350,000 to 500,000 distinct CDR3 sequences, around 17% of them appearing once. Sample time point: newly diagnosed GD, antithyroid drugs for less than 3 months. Following extraction of RNA from PBMCs, that RNA was used to make the TCR library. An endocrinology department in Xi'an, China, recruited the patients. There are a few counts of this clonotype. Its antigen is currently unknown. The length of the CDR3 is 15 residues. The ends lost 0 bases at V and 3 bases at J; junction bases unmatched: 5. Germline V lookup: CDR1 SGHDN, CDR2 FVKESK. These data were also reused for a study on T cells in Graves' hyperthyroidism and ophthalmopathy.

The chain employs TRBV14 and TRBJ2-7; 7 bases agree with TRBD2. Here the sequenced sample was peripheral blood mononuclear cells (PBMCs), taken at new diagnosis, from a patient treated with antithyroid drugs. The receptor was isolated from a woman between 18 and 30 years old with Graves disease. Here the CDR3 DNA reads TGTGCCAGCAGCCAAGATTGGGGGGGGAACTACGAGCAGTACTTC. Its translation is CASSQDWGGNYEQYF.